The clone carrying this TCR beta chain has at least ten counts. As yet, its antigen is unknown. CDR3 length: 15 residues. Trimming shortened V by 2 bases and J by 0 bases, and 11 bases separated the two germline ends. Germline CDR1 SGHTA, CDR2 FQGTGA. These data come from a study of identical twins. Study-level results: Twin pairs' shared out-of-frame alpha sequences were enriched in low generation probability.

A universal primer site came from template switching; cDNA carried unique molecular identifiers. TCRdb recomputed calls from the 5' RACE reads with MiXCR, one row per CDR3 protein. There are 280,000 or so distinct CDR3 sequences in the sample; about 8.1% occur only once, and over 2% lies in the top ten. This sample also appeared in a second study, on yellow fever vaccine responses in identical twins.

The receptor comes from a woman between 18 and 30 years old in good health. Sequencing was done on a sample of memory (CD45RO+) T cells sorted from blood. This sequence joins TRBV7-3 and TRBJ2-7; D unresolved. CDR3 protein: CASSLSGGISYEQYF. The CDR3 DNA reads as TGTGCCAGCAGCTTATCTGGCGGTATCTCCTACGAGCAGTACTTC.